The 2 T cell receptor beta chains given below trace back to one sample, sequenced in a study of T-cell memory formation after mild COVID-19. TCRdb called the 5' RACE reads again in MiXCR, with one record for every CDR3 protein. The data contain 380,000 or so distinct CDR3 sequences, 13% to 15% of them singletons. Sequencing was carried out using PBMCs or a T cell subset sorted from them (not recorded which). Receptors originate from a man between 18 and 35 years old who had mild COVID-19 (a few samples of this study predate the infection). Cell type and time point are not known.

V is TRBV20-1 and J is TRBJ1-2; 8 bases fit TRBD1. V dropped 6 bases and J dropped 5; count of bases not matched to a gene: 8. Germline V CDR1 and CDR2: DFQATT, SNEGSKA (reference sequence). The CDR3 spans 13 residues. CDR3 loop: CSARRTGSYGYTF. The CDR3 DNA is TGCAGTGCAAGGAGGACAGGGAGTTATGGCTACACCTTC.

In this sample, this clonotype turned up a few times. The gene calls are TRBV6-5 and TRBJ2-7, with 10 bases lining up with TRBD1. The CDR3 loop spans 15 amino acids. Trimming took 5 bases from V and 3 from J; bases not matched to a gene: 7. CDR1 MNHEY and CDR2 SVGAGI come from the germline V gene. CDR3 sequence reads: CASSRRDRGLYEQYF. CDR3 bases: TGTGCCAGCAGTCGCCGGGACAGGGGTCTCTACGAGCAGTACTTC.